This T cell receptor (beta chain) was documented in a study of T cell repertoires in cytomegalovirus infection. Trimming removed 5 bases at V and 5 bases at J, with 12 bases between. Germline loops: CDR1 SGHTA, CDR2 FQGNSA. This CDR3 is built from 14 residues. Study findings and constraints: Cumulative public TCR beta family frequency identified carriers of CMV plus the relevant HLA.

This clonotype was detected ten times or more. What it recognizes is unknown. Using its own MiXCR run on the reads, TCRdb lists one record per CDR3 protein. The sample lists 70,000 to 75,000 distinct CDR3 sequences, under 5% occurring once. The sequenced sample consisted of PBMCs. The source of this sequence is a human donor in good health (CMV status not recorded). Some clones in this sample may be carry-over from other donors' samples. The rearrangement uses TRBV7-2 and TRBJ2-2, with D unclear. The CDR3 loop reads CASSQTYGTGELFF. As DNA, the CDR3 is TGTGCCAGCAGCCAAACCTATGGGACCGGGGAGCTGTTTTTT.